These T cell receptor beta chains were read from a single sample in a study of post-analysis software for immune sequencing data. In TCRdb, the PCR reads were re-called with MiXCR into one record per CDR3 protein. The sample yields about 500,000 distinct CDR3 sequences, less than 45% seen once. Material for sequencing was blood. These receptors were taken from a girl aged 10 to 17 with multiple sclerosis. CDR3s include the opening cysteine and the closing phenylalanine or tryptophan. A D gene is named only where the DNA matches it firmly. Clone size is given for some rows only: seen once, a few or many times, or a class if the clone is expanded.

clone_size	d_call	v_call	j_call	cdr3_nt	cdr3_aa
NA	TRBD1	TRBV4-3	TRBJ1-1	TGCGCCAGCAGCCAAGATTCAGGGGGAAACACTGAGGCTTTCTTT	CASSQDSGGNTEAFF
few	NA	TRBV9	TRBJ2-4	TGTGCCAGCAGCCCCCGGACAGGGAGGGACATTCAGTACTTC	CASSPRTGRDIQYF
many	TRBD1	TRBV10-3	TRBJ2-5	TGTGCCACCGGCGACAGGGGGCCTCAAGAGACCCAGTACTTC	CATGDRGPQETQYF
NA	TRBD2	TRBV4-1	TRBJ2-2	TGCGCCAGCAGACTCATCCGGACTAGCGGGAGTCCCGCAGGGGAGCTGTTTTTT	CASRLIRTSGSPAGELFF
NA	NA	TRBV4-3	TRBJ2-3	TGCGCCAGCAGCCAAGATGTATCGGGGGCTCACACAGATGCGCAGTATTTT	CASSQDVSGAHTDAQYF
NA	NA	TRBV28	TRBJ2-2	TGTGCCAGCAGTTTTTTGTCCAGGGACACCGGGGAGCTGTTTTTT	CASSFLSRDTGELFF
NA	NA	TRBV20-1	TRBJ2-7	TGCAGTGCTAGAGTCACAGATAAATGGTCCGAGCAGTACTTC	CSARVTDKWSEQYF
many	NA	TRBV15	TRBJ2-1	TGTGCCACCAGCAGAGATCAGACCCCCACGTATGAGCAGTTCTTC	CATSRDQTPTYEQFF
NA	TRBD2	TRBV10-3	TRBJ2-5	TGTGCCATCAGTGATCCCGGAGCTAGCGGGGGGACCCAGTACTTC	CAISDPGASGGTQYF
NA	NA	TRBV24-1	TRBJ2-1	TGTGTCTTTGTGAGGCTGACAGAAGGTTTTATGGACAATGAGCAGTTCTTC	CVFVRLTEGFMDNEQFF
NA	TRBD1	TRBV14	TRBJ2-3	TGTGCCAGCAGCCAAGACATAGGACAGGCAGATACGCAGTATTTT	CASSQDIGQADTQYF
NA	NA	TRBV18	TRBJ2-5	TGTGCCAGCTCTCGGGGAGACGAGATTTCCTTTCAAGAGACCCAGTACTTC	CASSRGDEISFQETQYF
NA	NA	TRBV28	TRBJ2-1	TGTGCCAGCACCCTCTCGGCAACCTACAATGAGCAGTTCTTC	CASTLSATYNEQFF
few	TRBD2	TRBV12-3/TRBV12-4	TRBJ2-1	TGTGCCAGCAGTCCGAAGAGACTAGCGGGAGCGGAAGAGCAGTTCTTC	CASSPKRLAGAEEQFF
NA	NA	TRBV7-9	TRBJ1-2	TGTGCCAGCAGCTTAGGAGAGGGGCACTATGGCTACACCTTC	CASSLGEGHYGYTF
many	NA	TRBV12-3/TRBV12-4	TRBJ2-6	TGTGCCAGCAGTCGGCGTGGGGCCAACGTCCTGACTTTC	CASSRRGANVLTF
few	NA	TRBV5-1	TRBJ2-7	TGCGCCAGCAGCGCCGCAGGGGCCTACAATGAGCAGTACTTC	CASSAAGAYNEQYF
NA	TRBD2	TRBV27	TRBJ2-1	TGTGCCAGCAGTTCAGTAGCGGGAGGGGAAAATGAGCAGTTCTTC	CASSSVAGGENEQFF
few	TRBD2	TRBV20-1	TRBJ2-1	TGCAGTGCTAGTTCATCTAGCGGGAGGGCTATATCCTACAATGAGCAGTTCTTC	CSASSSSGRAISYNEQFF
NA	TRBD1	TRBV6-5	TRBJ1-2	TGTGCCAGCAGTTACTCGTCCAGGGGGAGTGGCTACACCTTC	CASSYSSRGSGYTF
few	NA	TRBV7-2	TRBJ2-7	TGTGCCAGCAGCTTGTCACAAACCTACGAGCAGTACTTC	CASSLSQTYEQYF
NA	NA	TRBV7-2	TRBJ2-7	TGTGCCAGCAACCGATCCGACATCCCTCCCTACGAGCAGTACTTC	CASNRSDIPPYEQYF
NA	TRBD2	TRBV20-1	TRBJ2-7	TGCAGTGCTAGGGAGGGAGGGGACTGGGGCGAGCAGTACTTC	CSAREGGDWGEQYF
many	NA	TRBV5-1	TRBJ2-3	TGTGCCAGCAGTTTGGAAGTAACAGATACGCAGTATTTT	CASSLEVTDTQYF
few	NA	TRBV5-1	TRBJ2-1	TGCGCCAGCAGCTTGGAGTTGGGGTACAATGAGCAGTTCTTC	CASSLELGYNEQFF
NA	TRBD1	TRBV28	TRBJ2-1	TGTGCCAGCAGTATCACAGGGGGCGAGCAGTTCTTC	CASSITGGEQFF
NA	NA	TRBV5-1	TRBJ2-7	TGCGCCAGCAGCCCGACCCCCGAGACCAACCCCTACGAGCAGTACTTC	CASSPTPETNPYEQYF
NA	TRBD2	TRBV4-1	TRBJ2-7	TGCGCCAGCAGCCGGGTTCGCGGGAGCTACGAGCAGTACTTC	CASSRVRGSYEQYF
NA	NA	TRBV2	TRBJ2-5	TGTGCCAGCAGCGGGACTTTCCAAGAGGCCCAGTACTTC	CASSGTFQEAQYF
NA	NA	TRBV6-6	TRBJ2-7	TGTGCCAGCAATGGGGAAATTCGGTACGAGCAGTACTTC	CASNGEIRYEQYF
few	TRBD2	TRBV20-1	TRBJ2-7	TGCAGTGCCCTGCGGGAGGGGGCGGGAAGCGAGCAGTACTTC	CSALREGAGSEQYF
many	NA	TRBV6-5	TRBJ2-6	TGTGCCAGCAGAAGCTCTGGGGCCAACGTCCTGACTTTC	CASRSSGANVLTF
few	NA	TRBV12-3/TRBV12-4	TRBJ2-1	TGTGCCAGCAGCCGACTAGCAGGGGTCTTGAATGAGCAGTTCTTT	CASSRLAGVLNEQFF
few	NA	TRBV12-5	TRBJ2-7	TGTGCTAGTGGTCCCCCGGACTCCTACGAGCAGTACTTC	CASGPPDSYEQYF
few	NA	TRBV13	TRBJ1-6	TGTGCCAGCAGCCAGGCAAAAGGCGGCTCCTATAATTCACCCCTCCACTTT	CASSQAKGGSYNSPLHF
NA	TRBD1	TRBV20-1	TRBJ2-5	TGCAGTGCTCCGAAGGACAGGCACACCCGAGAGCAGTACTTC	CSAPKDRHTREQYF
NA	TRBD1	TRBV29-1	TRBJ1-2	TGCAGCGTTGGGGGACAGGCCTATATGGGCTACACCTTC	CSVGGQAYMGYTF
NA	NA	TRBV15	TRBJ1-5	TGTGCCACCAGCAGAGCGGAGAGCTATCAGCCCCAGCATTTT	CATSRAESYQPQHF
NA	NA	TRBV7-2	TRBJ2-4	TGTGCCAGCAGCCTAGGACAATCCAAAAACATTCAGTACTTC	CASSLGQSKNIQYF
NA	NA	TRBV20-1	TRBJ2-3	TGCAGTGCTAGACATGGCGGGGAGGCCACAGATACGCAGTATTTT	CSARHGGEATDTQYF
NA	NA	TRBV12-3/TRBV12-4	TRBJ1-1	TGTGCCAGCAGTTTAAACCTGAACACTGAAGCTTTCTTT	CASSLNLNTEAFF
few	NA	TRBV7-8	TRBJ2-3	TGTGCCAGCAGCCGGCTTACTACCCGCACAGATACGCAGTATTTT	CASSRLTTRTDTQYF
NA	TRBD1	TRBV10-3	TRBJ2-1	TGTGCCATCAGTGAGTTGGGGGACAGGGCTTCTAACAATGAGCAGTTCTTC	CAISELGDRASNNEQFF
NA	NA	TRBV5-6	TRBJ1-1	TGTGCCAGCACCCCGTCCTCCGGTGAAGCTTTCTTT	CASTPSSGEAFF
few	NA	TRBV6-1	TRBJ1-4	TGTGCCAGCAATAGGCAAAGTAATGAAAAACTGTTTTTT	CASNRQSNEKLFF
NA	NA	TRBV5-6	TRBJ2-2	TGTGCCAGCAGCCCGAGCATGAGCTCTGAGTGGTACACCGGGGAGCTGTTTTTT	CASSPSMSSEWYTGELFF
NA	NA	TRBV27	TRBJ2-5	TGTGCCAGCAGGGCCCTGGGAGAGACCCAGTACTTC	CASRALGETQYF
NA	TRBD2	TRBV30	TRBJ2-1	TGTGCCTGGAGTCCGGGACTAGCGGGAGGGGAGTACAATGAGCAGTTCTTC	CAWSPGLAGGEYNEQFF
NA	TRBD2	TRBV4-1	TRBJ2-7	TGCGCCAGCAGCCAAGATGTTCTAGCGGTGACCTACGAGCAGTACTTC	CASSQDVLAVTYEQYF
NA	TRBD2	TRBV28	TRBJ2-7	TGTGCCAGCACGGCTACAGCGGGAGCGAGCTACGAGCAGTACTTC	CASTATAGASYEQYF
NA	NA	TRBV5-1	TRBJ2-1	TGCGCCAGCAGCGACGCGAGGGGTAAGAATGAGCAGTTCTTC	CASSDARGKNEQFF
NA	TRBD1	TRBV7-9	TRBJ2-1	TGTGCCAGCAGCCCCGACAGGGGCGAGCAGTTCTTC	CASSPDRGEQFF
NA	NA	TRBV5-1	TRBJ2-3	TGCGCCAGCAGCTTAGGGGGGAGTCAAGATACGCAGTATTTT	CASSLGGSQDTQYF
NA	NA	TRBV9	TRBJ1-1	TGTGCCAGCAGCGTAGGGGTGGACACTGAAGCTTTCTTT	CASSVGVDTEAFF
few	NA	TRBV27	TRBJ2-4	TGTGCCAGCTCCCCAATGGGGGAATTAGGGGCCAAAAACATTCAGTACTTC	CASSPMGELGAKNIQYF
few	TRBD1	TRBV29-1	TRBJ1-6	TGCAGCGTCGGAGGGGGCCGTAATTCACCCCTCCACTTT	CSVGGGRNSPLHF
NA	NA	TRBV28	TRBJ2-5	TGTGCCAGCAGGGTCGGGGGAAGGGAGACCCAGTACTTC	CASRVGGRETQYF